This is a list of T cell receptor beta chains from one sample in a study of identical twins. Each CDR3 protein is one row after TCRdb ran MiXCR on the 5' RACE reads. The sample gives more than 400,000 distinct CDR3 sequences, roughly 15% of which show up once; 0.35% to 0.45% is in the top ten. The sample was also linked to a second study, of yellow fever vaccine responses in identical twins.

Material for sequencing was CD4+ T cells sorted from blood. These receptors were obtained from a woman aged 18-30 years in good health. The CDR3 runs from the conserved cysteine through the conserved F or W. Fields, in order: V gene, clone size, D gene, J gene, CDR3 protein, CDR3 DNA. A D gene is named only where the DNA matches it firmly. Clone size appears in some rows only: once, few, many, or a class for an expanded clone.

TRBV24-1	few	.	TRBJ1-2	CATSEAPMNYGYTF	TGTGCCACCAGTGAAGCACCGATGAACTATGGCTACACCTTC
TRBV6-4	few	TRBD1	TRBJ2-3	CASSGDRGNNSTDTQYF	TGTGCCAGCAGTGGGGACAGGGGGAATAATAGCACAGATACGCAGTATTTT
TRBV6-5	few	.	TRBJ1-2	CASSLDRSGGFYGYTF	TGTGCCAGCAGTTTAGACAGATCTGGTGGCTTCTATGGCTACACCTTC
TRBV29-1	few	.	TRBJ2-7	CSVEGRGDSYEQYF	TGCAGCGTTGAAGGCAGGGGGGACAGCTACGAGCAGTACTTC
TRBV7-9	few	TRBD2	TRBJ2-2	CASSTKRGGPGELFF	TGTGCCAGCAGCACCAAGCGGGGGGGCCCCGGGGAGCTGTTTTTT
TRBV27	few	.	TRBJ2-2	CASSLTGGTSTGELFF	TGTGCCAGCAGTTTAACCGGCGGGACGAGTACCGGGGAGCTGTTTTTT
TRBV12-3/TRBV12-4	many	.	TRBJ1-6	CASSPEGLPLHF	TGTGCCAGCAGTCCAGAAGGGTTACCCCTCCACTTT
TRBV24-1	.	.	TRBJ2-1	CATSKSQGPYNEQFF	TGTGCCACCAGCAAGTCGCAGGGGCCCTACAATGAGCAGTTCTTC
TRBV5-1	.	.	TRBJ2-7	CASSLTSSLLEQYF	TGCGCCAGCAGCTTGACTTCTAGCCTCCTCGAGCAGTACTTC
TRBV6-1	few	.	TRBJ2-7	CASSPYRISGEQYF	TGTGCCAGCAGCCCCTACAGGATCTCAGGCGAGCAGTACTTC
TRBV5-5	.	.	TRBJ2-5	CASSLDLVRETQYF	TGTGCCAGCAGCTTGGATCTAGTCCGGGAGACCCAGTACTTC
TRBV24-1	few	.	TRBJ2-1	CATSDTLEWRYNEQFF	TGTGCCACCAGTGATACCCTAGAGTGGAGGTACAATGAGCAGTTCTTC
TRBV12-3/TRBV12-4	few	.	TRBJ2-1	CASSLAEFGTYNEQFF	TGTGCCAGCAGTTTAGCAGAGTTTGGGACGTACAATGAGCAGTTCTTC
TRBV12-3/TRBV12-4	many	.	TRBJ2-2	CASSTGFTGELFF	TGTGCCAGCAGCACAGGATTCACCGGGGAGCTGTTTTTT
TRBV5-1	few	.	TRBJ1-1	CASSLEGLKNTEAFF	TGCGCCAGCAGCCTAGAAGGACTGAAGAACACTGAAGCTTTCTTT
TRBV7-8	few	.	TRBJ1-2	CASSLARPDRSYGYTF	TGTGCCAGCAGCTTAGCAAGGCCAGACAGATCCTATGGCTACACCTTC
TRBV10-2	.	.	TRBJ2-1	CASRNSDLSYNEQFF	TGCGCCAGCAGAAACAGCGACCTCTCCTACAATGAGCAGTTCTTC
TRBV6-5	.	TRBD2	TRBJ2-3	CASSSPTSGGPGDTQYF	TGTGCCAGCAGTTCCCCGACTAGCGGGGGGCCGGGGGATACGCAGTATTTT
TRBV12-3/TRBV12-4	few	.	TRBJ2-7	CASSFDGAGYEQYF	TGTGCCAGCAGTTTCGACGGGGCTGGTTACGAGCAGTACTTC
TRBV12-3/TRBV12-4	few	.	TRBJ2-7	CASSPRGSRSYEQYF	TGTGCCAGCAGTCCCCGGGGGAGCCGCTCCTACGAGCAGTACTTC
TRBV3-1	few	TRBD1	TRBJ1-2	CASSRSGGADYGYTF	TGTGCCAGCAGCCGCTCAGGGGGCGCGGACTATGGCTACACCTTC
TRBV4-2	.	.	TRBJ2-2	CASSPGFTGELFF	TGTGCCAGCAGCCCCGGCTTCACCGGGGAGCTGTTTTTT
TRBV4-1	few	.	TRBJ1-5	CASSQPLDSQPQHF	TGCGCCAGCAGCCAACCATTGGACAGCCAGCCCCAGCATTTT
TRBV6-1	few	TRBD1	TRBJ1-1	CASSHDRGYMNTEAFF	TGTGCCAGCAGTCATGACAGGGGATACATGAACACTGAAGCTTTCTTT
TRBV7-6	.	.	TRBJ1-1	CASSLERASLGNTEAFF	TGTGCCAGCAGCTTAGAAAGAGCCTCCCTTGGGAACACTGAAGCTTTCTTT
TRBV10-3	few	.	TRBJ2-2	CAIKQGSNTGELFF	TGTGCCATCAAGCAGGGCTCGAACACCGGGGAGCTGTTTTTT
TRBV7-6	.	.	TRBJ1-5	CASSLDSGQPQHF	TGTGCCAGCAGCTTAGATTCGGGACAGCCCCAGCATTTT
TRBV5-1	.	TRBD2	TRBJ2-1	CASSLGASGTYNEQFF	TGCGCCAGCAGCTTGGGGGCTAGCGGGACCTACAATGAGCAGTTCTTC
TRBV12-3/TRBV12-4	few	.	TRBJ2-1	CASSIMDEQFF	TGTGCCAGCAGTATCATGGACGAGCAGTTCTTC
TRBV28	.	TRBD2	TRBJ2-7	CASLGAGGPPYEQYF	TGTGCCAGCCTCGGTGCGGGAGGGCCCCCCTACGAGCAGTACTTC
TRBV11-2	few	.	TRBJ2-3	CASSLGSGARSTDTQYF	TGTGCCAGCAGCTTAGGTTCAGGGGCGAGAAGCACAGATACGCAGTATTTT
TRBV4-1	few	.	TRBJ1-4	CASSATRTQAGEKLFF	TGCGCCAGCAGCGCAACAAGGACCCAGGCGGGTGAAAAACTGTTTTTT
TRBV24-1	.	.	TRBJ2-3	CATSEVLGPDTQYF	TGTGCCACCAGTGAGGTATTGGGCCCAGATACGCAGTATTTT
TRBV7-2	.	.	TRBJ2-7	CASSFTLSSYEQYF	TGTGCCAGCAGCTTTACCCTGAGCTCCTACGAGCAGTACTTC
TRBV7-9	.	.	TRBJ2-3	CASSPRRPTDPLDTQYF	TGTGCCAGCAGCCCCCGCCGCCCGACGGATCCCTTAGATACGCAGTATTTT
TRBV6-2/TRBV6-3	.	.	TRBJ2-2	CASSPTATNTGELFF	TGTGCCAGCAGTCCAACAGCTACGAACACCGGGGAGCTGTTTTTT
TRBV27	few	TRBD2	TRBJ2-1	CASSPPRGGLKGEQFF	TGTGCCAGCAGTCCCCCTCGCGGGGGGCTTAAGGGTGAGCAGTTCTTC
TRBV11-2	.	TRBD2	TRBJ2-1	CASSLFAASGAYNEQFF	TGTGCCAGCAGCTTATTTGCGGCTAGCGGGGCCTACAATGAGCAGTTCTTC
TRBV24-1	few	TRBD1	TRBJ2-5	CATSEPGTGRQETQYF	TGTGCCACCAGTGAGCCAGGGACAGGCAGACAAGAGACCCAGTACTTC
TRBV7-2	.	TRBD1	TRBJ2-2	CASSGDRARTGELFF	TGTGCCAGCAGTGGCGACAGGGCGAGGACCGGGGAGCTGTTTTTT
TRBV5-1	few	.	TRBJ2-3	CASSLFAADTQYF	TGCGCCAGCAGCTTGTTCGCCGCAGATACGCAGTATTTT